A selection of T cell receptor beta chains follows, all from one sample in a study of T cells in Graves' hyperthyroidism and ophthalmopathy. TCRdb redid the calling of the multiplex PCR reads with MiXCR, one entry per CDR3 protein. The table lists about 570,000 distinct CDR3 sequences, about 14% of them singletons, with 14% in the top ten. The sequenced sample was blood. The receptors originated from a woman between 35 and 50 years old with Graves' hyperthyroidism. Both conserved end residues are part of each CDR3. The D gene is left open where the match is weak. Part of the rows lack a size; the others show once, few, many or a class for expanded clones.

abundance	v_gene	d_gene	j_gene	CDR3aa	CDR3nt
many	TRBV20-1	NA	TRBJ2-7	CSARGLYEQYF	TGCAGTGCTCGAGGACTGTACGAGCAGTACTTC
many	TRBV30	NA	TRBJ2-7	CAWSPPNYEQYF	TGTGCCTGGAGCCCCCCCAACTACGAGCAGTACTTC
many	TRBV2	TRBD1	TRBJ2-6	CASRVTGVVPGANVLTF	TGTGCCAGCAGGGTGACAGGGGTGGTACCTGGGGCCAACGTCCTGACTTTC
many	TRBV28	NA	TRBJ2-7	CASSFAAGTTYEQYF	TGTGCCAGCAGTTTTGCGGCAGGGACAACCTACGAGCAGTACTTC
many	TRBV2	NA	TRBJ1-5	CASMRGVGDPQHF	TGTGCCAGCATGCGGGGGGTTGGGGACCCCCAGCATTTT
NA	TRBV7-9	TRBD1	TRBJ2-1	CASSLEGTGGVNEQFF	TGTGCCAGCAGCTTAGAAGGGACAGGGGGTGTAAATGAGCAGTTCTTC
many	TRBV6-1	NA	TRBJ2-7	CASSAPASRRDTYEQYF	TGTGCCAGCAGTGCCCCCGCGTCGCGGCGTGACACCTACGAGCAGTACTTC
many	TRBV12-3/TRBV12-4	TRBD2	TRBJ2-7	CASSSQTSASYEQYF	TGTGCCAGCAGTTCCCAGACTAGCGCATCCTACGAGCAGTACTTC
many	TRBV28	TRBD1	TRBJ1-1	CASSRTGQGYTEAFF	TGTGCCAGCAGTAGAACGGGACAGGGGTACACTGAAGCTTTCTTT
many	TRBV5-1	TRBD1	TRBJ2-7	CASSLTGQSYEQYF	TGTGCCAGCAGCCTTACGGGACAGAGCTACGAGCAGTACTTC
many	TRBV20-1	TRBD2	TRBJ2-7	CSAIPGTSGNYEQYF	TGCAGTGCAATCCCCGGGACTAGCGGCAACTACGAGCAGTACTTC
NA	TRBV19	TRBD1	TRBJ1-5	CASSKKGQGYYSNQPQHF	TGTGCCAGTAGTAAAAAGGGACAGGGATACTATAGCAATCAGCCCCAGCATTTT
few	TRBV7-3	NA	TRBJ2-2	CASSLSQGLNTGELFF	TGTGCCAGCAGCTTAAGCCAGGGTTTGAACACCGGGGAGCTGTTTTTT
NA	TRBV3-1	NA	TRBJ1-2	CASSQGAVGYGYTF	TGTGCCAGCAGCCAAGGGGCGGTGGGCTATGGCTACACCTTC
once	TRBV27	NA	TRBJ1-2	CASSPGTGTAYGYTF	TGTGCCAGCAGTCCCGGGACGGGAACCGCCTATGGCTACACCTTC
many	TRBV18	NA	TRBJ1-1	CASSPDSRGYTEAFF	TGTGCCAGCTCACCAGATTCAAGGGGGTACACTGAAGCTTTCTTT
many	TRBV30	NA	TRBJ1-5	CAWSVQRVQPQHF	TGTGCCTGGAGTGTCCAGCGGGTTCAGCCCCAGCATTTT
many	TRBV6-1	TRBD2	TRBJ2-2	CASRGEGGRTGELFF	TGTGCCAGCAGGGGCGAGGGCGGGAGGACCGGGGAGCTGTTTTTT
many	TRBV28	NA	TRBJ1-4	CASSWGGQKLFF	TGTGCCAGCAGTTGGGGGGGCCAAAAACTGTTTTTT
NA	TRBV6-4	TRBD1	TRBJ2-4	CASQTGVNQKNIQYF	TGTGCCAGCCAGACAGGGGTAAATCAAAAAAACATTCAGTACTTC
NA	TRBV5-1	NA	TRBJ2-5	CASRRGGTMETQYF	TGCGCCAGCAGACGAGGGGGGACAATGGAGACCCAGTACTTC
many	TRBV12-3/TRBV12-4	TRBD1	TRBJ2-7	CASSSRTGGPSYEQYF	TGTGCCAGCAGTTCCAGGACAGGGGGACCCTCCTACGAGCAGTACTTC
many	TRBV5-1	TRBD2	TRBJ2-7	CASSLGLAGVYEQYF	TGTGCCAGCAGCTTAGGACTAGCGGGAGTTTACGAGCAGTACTTC
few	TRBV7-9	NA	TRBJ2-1	CASSLQYLGGPRNEQFF	TGTGCCAGCAGCTTACAATATTTAGGCGGGCCTCGCAATGAGCAGTTCTTC
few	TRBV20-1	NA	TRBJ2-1	CSARSAIVASDEQFF	TGCAGTGCTCGTAGCGCAATAGTGGCAAGCGATGAGCAGTTCTTC
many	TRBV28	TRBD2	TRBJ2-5	CASSPGTTETQYF	TGTGCCAGCAGCCCTGGGACTACCGAGACCCAGTACTTC
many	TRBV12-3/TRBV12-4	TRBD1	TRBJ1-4	CASRPPGQGNEKLFF	TGTGCCAGCAGACCTCCGGGACAGGGCAATGAAAAACTGTTTTTT
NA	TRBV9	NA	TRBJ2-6	CANSAVPGQSSGANVLTF	TGTGCCAACAGCGCCGTCCCAGGCCAATCCTCTGGGGCCAACGTCCTGACTTTC
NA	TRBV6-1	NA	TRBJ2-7	CASARAGSHEQYF	TGTGCCAGCGCTAGGGCCGGGAGCCACGAGCAGTACTTC
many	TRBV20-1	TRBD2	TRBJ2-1	CSAPPDRVAGERDEQFF	TGCAGTGCACCCCCTGATCGAGTGGCGGGAGAGAGGGATGAGCAGTTCTTC
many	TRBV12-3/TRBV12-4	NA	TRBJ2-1	CASRGESYNKQFF	TGTGCCAGCAGGGGTGAATCCTACAATAAGCAGTTCTTC
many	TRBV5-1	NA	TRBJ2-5	CASSLSLETQYF	TGCGCCAGCAGCTTGTCTTTGGAGACCCAGTACTTC
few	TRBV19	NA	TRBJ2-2	CASSMGLLGELFF	TGTGCCAGTAGTATGGGCCTCCTTGGGGAGCTGTTTTTT
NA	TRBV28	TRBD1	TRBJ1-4	CASSFYQGDEKLFF	TGTGCCAGCAGTTTCTACCAGGGGGATGAAAAACTGTTTTTT
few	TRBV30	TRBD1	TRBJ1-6	CACEPRTGAWNSPLHF	TGTGCCTGTGAACCCCGGACAGGGGCATGGAATTCACCCCTCCACTTT
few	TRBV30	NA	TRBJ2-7	CAWSVQPLGAYEQYF	TGTGCCTGGAGTGTACAGCCACTTGGTGCCTACGAGCAGTACTTC
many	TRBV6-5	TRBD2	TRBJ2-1	CASRLAGYNEQFF	TGTGCCAGCAGACTAGCGGGATACAATGAGCAGTTCTTC
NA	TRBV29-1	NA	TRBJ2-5	CSVEDLQGNQETQYF	TGCAGCGTTGAAGATCTGCAGGGAAATCAAGAGACCCAGTACTTC
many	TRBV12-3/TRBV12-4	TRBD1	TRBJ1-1	CASSRQGWNTEAFF	TGTGCCAGCAGTCGACAGGGGTGGAACACTGAAGCTTTCTTT
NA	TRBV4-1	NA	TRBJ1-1	CASSRDPNVDTEAFF	TGCGCCAGCAGCCGGGACCCCAACGTTGACACTGAAGCTTTCTTT
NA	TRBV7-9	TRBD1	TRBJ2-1	CASGRGQGAYNEQFF	TGTGCCAGCGGTCGAGGGCAGGGGGCTTACAATGAGCAGTTCTTC
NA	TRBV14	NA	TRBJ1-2	CASSPGPVANYGYTF	TGTGCCAGCAGCCCCGGACCCGTAGCTAACTATGGCTACACCTTC
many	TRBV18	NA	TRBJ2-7	CASSQGRLLYEQYF	TGTGCCAGCTCACAAGGTAGACTTCTCTACGAGCAGTACTTC
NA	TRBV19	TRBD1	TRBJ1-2	CAATGTGDGYTF	TGTGCCGCTACCGGGACAGGGGACGGCTACACCTTC
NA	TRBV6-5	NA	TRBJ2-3	CASSYSDVVSTDTQYF	TGTGCCAGCAGTTACTCCGACGTGGTTAGCACAGATACGCAGTATTTT
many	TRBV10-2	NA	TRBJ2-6	CASSEETGGSGANVLTF	TGCGCCAGCAGTGAGGAGACAGGAGGGTCTGGGGCCAACGTCCTGACTTTC
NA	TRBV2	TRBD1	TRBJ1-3	CASSGGVPTGAGNTIYF	TGTGCCAGCAGTGGCGGGGTTCCGACAGGGGCTGGAAACACCATATATTTT